The clone carrying this TCR beta chain was detected a few times. Its antigen is not known. Patients aged 18 to 65 had newly diagnosed hyperthyroidism lasting under 2 months. Exclusion criteria comprised uncontrolled infection, other autoimmune disease, pregnancy or lactation. The data were obtained in a study of T cells in Graves' hyperthyroidism and ophthalmopathy. Study-wide points: Among clonotypes expanded in thyroid above 0.001, most were also found in blood.

It was RNA transcripts that yielded the amplified TCR beta CDR3 regions. The TCR CDR3 first-round RT-PCR relied on the HTBI primer set. TCRdb re-called the multiplex PCR reads through MiXCR, storing one row per CDR3 protein. Of roughly 93,000 distinct CDR3 sequences in the sample, approximately 40% were seen once. The ends were cut back, 3 bases at V and 1 base at J, with 12 bases in the middle. CDR3 size: 15 residues. Germline V gene data show CDR1 as MDHEN and CDR2 as SYDVKM. The sequence was collected from a woman aged 25-40 years with Graves' hyperthyroidism. The sample comprised peripheral blood or thyroid tissue (not recorded which). The rearrangement links TRBV28 to TRBJ1-1; D gene ambiguous. The CDR3 sequence is CASSLKGPWNTEAFF. The CDR3 DNA reads as TGTGCCAGCAGTTTGAAGGGCCCTTGGAACACTGAAGCTTTCTTT.